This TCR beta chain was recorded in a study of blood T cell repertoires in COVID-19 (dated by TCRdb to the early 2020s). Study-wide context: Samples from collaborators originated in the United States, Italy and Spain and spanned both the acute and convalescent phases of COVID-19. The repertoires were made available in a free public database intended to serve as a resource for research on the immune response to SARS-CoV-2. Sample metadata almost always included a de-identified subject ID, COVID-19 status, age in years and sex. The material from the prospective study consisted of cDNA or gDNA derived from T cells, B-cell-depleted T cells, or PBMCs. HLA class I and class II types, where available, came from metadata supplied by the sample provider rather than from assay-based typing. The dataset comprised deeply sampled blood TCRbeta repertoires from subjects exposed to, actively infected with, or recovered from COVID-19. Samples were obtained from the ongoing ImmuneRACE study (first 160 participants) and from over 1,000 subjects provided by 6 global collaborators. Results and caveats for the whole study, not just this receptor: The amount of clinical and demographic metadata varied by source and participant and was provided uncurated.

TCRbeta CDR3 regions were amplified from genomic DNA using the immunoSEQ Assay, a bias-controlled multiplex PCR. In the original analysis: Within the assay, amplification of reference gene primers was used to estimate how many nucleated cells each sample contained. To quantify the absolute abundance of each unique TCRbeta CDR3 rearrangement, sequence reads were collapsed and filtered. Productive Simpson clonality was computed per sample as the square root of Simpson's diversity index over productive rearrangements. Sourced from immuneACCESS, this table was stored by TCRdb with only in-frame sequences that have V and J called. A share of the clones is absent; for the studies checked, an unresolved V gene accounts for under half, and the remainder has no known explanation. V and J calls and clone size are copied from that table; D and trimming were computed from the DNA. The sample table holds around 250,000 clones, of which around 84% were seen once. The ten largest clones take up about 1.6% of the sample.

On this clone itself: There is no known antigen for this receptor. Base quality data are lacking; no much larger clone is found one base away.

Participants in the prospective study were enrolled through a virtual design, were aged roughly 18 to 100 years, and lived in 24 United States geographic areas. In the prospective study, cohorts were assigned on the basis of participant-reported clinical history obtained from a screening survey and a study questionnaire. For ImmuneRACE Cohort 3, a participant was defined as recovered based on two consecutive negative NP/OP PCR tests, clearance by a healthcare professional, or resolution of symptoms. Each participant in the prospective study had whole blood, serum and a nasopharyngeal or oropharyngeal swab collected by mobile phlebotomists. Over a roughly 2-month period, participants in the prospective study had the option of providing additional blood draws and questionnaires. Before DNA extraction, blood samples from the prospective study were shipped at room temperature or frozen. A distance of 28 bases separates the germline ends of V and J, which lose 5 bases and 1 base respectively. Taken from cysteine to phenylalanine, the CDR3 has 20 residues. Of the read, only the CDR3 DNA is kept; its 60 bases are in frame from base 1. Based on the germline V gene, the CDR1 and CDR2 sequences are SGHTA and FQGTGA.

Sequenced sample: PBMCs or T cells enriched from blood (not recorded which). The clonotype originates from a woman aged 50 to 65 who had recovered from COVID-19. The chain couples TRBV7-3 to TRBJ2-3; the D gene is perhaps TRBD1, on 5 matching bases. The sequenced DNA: TGTGCCAGCAGCCCCTCAACTCCGGTTGCTTGGGTCAGGGGCACAGATACGCAGTATTTT. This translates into CASSPSTPVAWVRGTDTQYF.